One and the same sample provided the 14 T cell receptor beta chains below, sequenced in a study of control samples from healthy donors and cancer patients. The table came from immunoSEQ multiplex PCR; TCRdb's copy has only in-frame clones and leaves some out. This table has approximately 69,000 clones, roughly nine tenths appearing once. The sequenced material came from PBMCs. These receptors originate from a man aged 55 to 70 with colorectal cancer.

This rearrangement joins TRBV6-2 or TRBV6-3 to TRBJ1-2; a weak D match, TRBD1 (6 bases). The V gene lost 0 bases and the J gene lost 6 bases, with 17 bases spanning the gap. The CDR3 spans 16 residues. Germline V lookup: CDR1 MNHEY, CDR2 SVGEGT. The CDR3 here is CASSYSTVGGVNGYTF. The CDR3 DNA sequence: TGTGCCAGCAGTTACTCGACCGTGGGGGGCGTGAATGGCTACACCTTC.

The V gene is TRBV10-2, the J gene TRBJ1-3, with D possibly matching TRBD1 (5 bases). CDR3 size: 13 residues. The ends were cut back, 5 bases at V and 7 bases at J, with 12 bases in the middle. Germline CDR1 reads WSHSY; CDR2 reads SAAADI. CDR3 loop: CASSPAGQNTIYF. The CDR3 bases are TGCGCCAGCAGTCCCGCGGGGCAGAACACCATATATTTT.

Only one count was recorded for this clone. The chain links TRBV11-1 to TRBJ1-6, with a weak D call TRBD1 (6 bases). V shed 2 bases and J shed 6 bases, with 11 bases lying between them. The CDR3 covers 15 residues. Germline values: CDR1 SGHAT, CDR2 FQDESV (reference sequence). The DNA for the CDR3 is TGTGCCAGCAGCTTACTGGACAGAGGTAATTCACCCCTCCACTTT. Translated, it gives CASSLLDRGNSPLHF.

Comment on this clone: Other DNA sequences in this specimen translate into the identical CDR3. This chain connects TRBV18 to TRBJ2-5; tentatively, D is TRBD1 (6 bases). The V and J ends lost 6 bases and 2 bases respectively, with 10 bases between them. This CDR3 is 13 amino acids long. The V gene's germline CDR1 is KGHSH and CDR2 LQKENI. DNA for the CDR3: TGTGCCAGCTCCCAGGGGTTGCAAGAGACCCAGTACTTC. It yields the protein CASSQGLQETQYF.

The gene calls are TRBV11-1 and TRBJ1-1, with D unclear. CDR3 length: 14 amino acids. CDR1 SGHAT and CDR2 FQDESV come from the germline V gene (reference sequence). V was pared by 2 bases and J by 7 bases, with 14 bases between. DNA of the CDR3: TGTGCCAGCAGCTTATCCCCTTTATGGGGTGAAGCTTTCTTT. Translation gives CASSLSPLWGEAFF.

The chain couples TRBV9 to TRBJ2-7; the match to TRBD1 covers 11 bases. The CDR3 is made up of 14 amino acids. Germline trimming cut 4 bases from V and 3 bases from J; bases unmatched to any gene: 3. Germline-derived CDR1 and CDR2 are SGDLS and YYNGEE. The CDR3 protein is CASSQGTGGYEQYF. As DNA, the CDR3 is TGTGCCAGCAGCCAGGGGACAGGGGGCTACGAGCAGTACTTC. The complete variable domain, with remaining parts taken from reference TRBV9 and TRBJ2-7, reads DSGVTQTPKHLITATGQRVTLRCSPRSGDLSVYWYQQSLDQGLQFLIQYYNGEERAKGNILERFSAQQFPDLHSELNLSSLELGDSALYFCASSQGTGGYEQYFGPGTRLTVT.

V and J are TRBV18 and TRBJ2-3; D might be TRBD2 (5 bases). Germline CDR1 is KGHSH and CDR2 is LQKENI. This CDR3 has 15 amino acids. V shed 0 bases and J shed 1 base, with 8 bases lying between them. The CDR3 sequence: CASSPPSGGTDTQYF. CDR3 coding DNA: TGTGCCAGCTCACCACCCAGCGGAGGCACAGATACGCAGTATTTT.

The rearrangement links TRBV5-6 to TRBJ1-4, with no clear D. With 2 bases removed from V and 7 bases from J, the gap between germline ends came to 15 bases. Germline V CDR1 and CDR2: SGHDT, YYEEEE. CDR3 length: 15 residues. The DNA for the CDR3 is TGTGCCAGCAGCTTAAATAGACTGAAGAGTGAAAAACTGTTTTTT. Translation gives CASSLNRLKSEKLFF.

J is TRBJ1-4 and V is TRBV11-3; the D gene is possibly TRBD1 (6 bases). Trimming left V 5 bases short and J 2 bases short, with 12 bases between. Germline V gives CDR1 SGHNT, CDR2 YENEEA. The CDR3 consists of 15 residues. The chain's CDR3 is CASSGGESTNEKLFF. The DNA of the CDR3 is TGTGCCAGCAGCGGGGGCGAGTCCACTAATGAAAAACTGTTTTTT.

The rearrangement links TRBV6-1 to TRBJ2-7; tentatively, D is TRBD2 (5 bases). Trimming removed 1 base at V and 12 bases at J, with 13 bases between. The CDR3 spans 12 residues. Germline V gene lookup returns CDR1 MNHNS and CDR2 SASEGT. CDR3 coding DNA: TGTGCCAGCAGTGAAGGTCGGGGTAACCGGTACTTC. It codes for CASSEGRGNRYF.

The genes are TRBV4-1 and TRBJ2-5; TRBD2 matches at 11 bases. Germline lookup yields CDR1 MGHRA and CDR2 YSYEKL. The J segment lost 1 base and the V segment lost 1 base, leaving 5 bases of the junction unmatched. This CDR3 has 17 amino acids. This CDR3 reads CASSQGRTSGPQETQYF. The CDR3 DNA is TGCGCCAGCAGCCAAGGCAGGACTAGCGGGCCCCAAGAGACCCAGTACTTC.

The rearrangement uses TRBV5-4 and TRBJ2-3; the match to TRBD2 covers 9 bases. Germline CDR1 reads SGHNT; CDR2 reads YYREEE (reference sequence). The CDR3 is made up of 16 amino acids. The trim removed 0 bases at V and 2 bases at J, leaving 4 bases unmatched. CDR3 sequence reads: CASSLAGGGATDTQYF. The DNA for the CDR3 is TGTGCCAGCAGCTTGGCTGGCGGGGGGGCCACAGATACGCAGTATTTT.

The chain carries TRBV7-9 and TRBJ2-5; D gene uncertain. With 1 base removed from V and 0 bases from J, the gap between germline ends came to 9 bases. The CDR3 extends over 15 amino acids. Looked up from germline, CDR1 is SEHNR and CDR2 is FQNEAQ (reference sequence). CDR3 coding DNA: TGTGCCAGCAGCTTAGTGCTAGGATACCAAGAGACCCAGTACTTC. This codes for CASSLVLGYQETQYF.

The chain is built from TRBV4-1 and TRBJ1-1; D is possibly TRBD1 (6 bases). Trimming shortened V by 4 bases and J by 1 base, and 10 bases separated the two germline ends. CDR3 length: 14 residues. Germline V gene sequence: CDR1 MGHRA, CDR2 YSYEKL. Written as DNA, the CDR3 is TGCGCCAGCAGCCTTGAGGGGGGGAACACTGAAGCTTTCTTT. Translated, it gives CASSLEGGNTEAFF.